The T cell receptor (beta chain) under discussion was sequenced for a study of cytomegalovirus exposure and HLA in healthy donors. Whole-study context: Genotyping of some 390 donors showed that around 81% belonged to the Caucasian-associated ancestry cluster. Broader study findings: A prior analysis recorded that most TCR beta V segments were productive about 87% or about 30% of the time. Using a false discovery rate of 0.05, a later analysis showed that 16,951 TCR beta sequences were associated with HLA alleles. In vitro work confirmed that three CMV-associated chains recognize CMV antigens.

There are 12 residues in the CDR3. The germline CDR1 and CDR2 sequences are MDHEN and SYDVKM. V shed 5 bases and J 10 bases; nucleotides not matched to a gene: 4. Vbeta (60) and Jbeta (13) primers were used in the PCR. Produced via immunoSEQ multiplex PCR; TCRdb's table is partial and in-frame only. The data hold some 120,000 clones, with about 11% observed a single time. A word on this clone: Its antigen is unknown.

Sequenced input: PBMCs. This sequence was found in a woman younger than 35 in good health and CMV-seropositive. The V gene is TRBV28, the J gene TRBJ2-1, with 8 nucleotides matching TRBD2. The CDR3 reads CASSLSGGEQFF. Here the CDR3 DNA reads TGTGCCAGCAGTCTATCGGGGGGGGAGCAGTTCTTC.